The clone carrying this TCR beta chain was seen ten or more times. The data are from a study of naive and memory T cell subsets. An oligonucleotide containing a UMI was ligated to the 3' end of TCR cDNA. Whole-blood samples were 2.5 to 3 ml of peripheral blood from healthy adult volunteers. Germline lookup yields CDR1 ENHRY and CDR2 SYGVKD. The J segment lost 2 bases and the V segment lost 6 bases, leaving 7 bases of the junction unmatched. This CDR3 spans 14 amino acids. The SP2 primer and nested alpha and beta constant region primers amplified ligated cDNA in four rounds. TCRdb independently ran MiXCR on the 5' RACE reads; one entry per CDR3 protein. This table has about 48,000 distinct CDR3 sequences, approximately 4.8% appearing once.

This sequence joins TRBV10-3 and TRBJ2-7; 7 bases map to TRBD1. The source is a female donor in good health. The CDR3 sequence is CAIRKGQTTYEQYF. The DNA for the CDR3 is TGTGCCATCAGGAAGGGACAGACTACCTACGAGCAGTACTTC.